The entry below describes one TCR beta chain. The antigen is undetermined. The CD8+ and CD4+ T cells were isolated magnetically using a negative isolation approach, whereas the TEMRA cells were enriched by FACS. The record originates from a study of CD8 T cells in Susac syndrome. Study-level results: The study conceded that its TCR sequencing and HLA analysis involved relatively few individuals.

Trimming took off 5 bases at V and 9 bases at J, with 17 bases between the two ends. CDR1 is SGHNT, CDR2 YENEEA, per germline. The CDR3 is made up of 14 amino acids. RNA in amounts of roughly 0.45 to 1 ug was reverse transcribed with random hexamers. The immunoSEQ assay covered 54 Vbeta and 13 Jbeta segments for CDR3. One entry per CDR3 protein results from TCRdb running MiXCR on the immunoSEQ multiplex PCR reads. The table lists approximately 190,000 distinct CDR3 sequences, roughly 90% of them singletons. The J gene is TRBJ2-1, the V gene TRBV11-3; D gene uncertain. The clonotype was recovered from a human donor with Susac syndrome. What was sequenced was CD4+ T cells from PBMCs. CDR3 bases: TGTGCCAGCAGCAGCTTCCACTCAAGTGGTGAGCAGTTCTTC. The encoded protein is CASSSFHSSGEQFF.